Presented here are 5 T cell receptor beta chains from one specimen sequenced in a study of shared clonotypes between healthy human individuals. Data came from immunoSEQ multiplex PCR; TCRdb stores just in-frame clones and leaves some out. The top ten hold under 2% of the sample, which has about 2.1 million clones, approximately 92% seen once. Naive-designated CD8 cells lacked CD45RO, were positively enriched for CCR7, and omitted terminally differentiated effector memory CD45RA+ cells. The sample comprised naive CD8+ T cells from PBMCs. Receptors were obtained from a man younger than 35 in good health. Some clones in this sample may be carry-over from other donors' samples.

The chain joins TRBV6-6 to TRBJ1-1; D is possibly TRBD1 (5 bases). Per the germline V gene, CDR1 is MNHNY and CDR2 is SVGAGI (reference sequence). The CDR3 loop spans 16 amino acids. Trimming cost V 6 bases and J 0 bases, with 17 bases left between them. The CDR3 loop reads CASSLDPPDMNTEAFF. DNA of the CDR3: TGTGCCAGCAGCCTAGACCCCCCGGACATGAACACTGAAGCTTTCTTT.

The J gene is TRBJ1-2, the V gene TRBV7-9; 9 bases line up with TRBD1. From germline, CDR1 is SEHNR and CDR2 FQNEAQ (reference sequence). The CDR3 has 13 residues. The junction had 3 bases not matched to a gene; V was cut back by 5 bases and J by 5 bases. The CDR3 sequence is CASSQQGAYGYTF. In DNA form, the CDR3 reads TGTGCCAGCAGCCAACAGGGGGCGTATGGCTACACCTTC.

V usage is TRBV19 and J usage is TRBJ2-1; D is perhaps TRBD2 (5 bases). CDR3 size: 15 residues. V shed 5 bases and J shed 0 bases, with 11 bases lying between them. Germline V gives CDR1 LNHDA, CDR2 SQIVND (reference sequence). DNA of the CDR3: TGTGCCAGTAGTCCCGGGGTGGGCTCCTACAATGAGCAGTTCTTC. As protein: CASSPGVGSYNEQFF.

The gene calls are TRBV5-5 and TRBJ2-3; no firm D call. The germline CDR1 and CDR2 sequences are SGHKS and YYEKEE (reference sequence). The CDR3 totals 15 residues. Trimming cost V 5 bases and J 0 bases, with 13 bases left between them. This CDR3 reads CASRSLPRSTDTQYF. As DNA, the CDR3 is TGTGCCAGCAGGAGTTTGCCGCGAAGCACAGATACGCAGTATTTT.

The chain couples TRBV5-4 to TRBJ1-5; 10 nucleotides align to TRBD1. Germline loops: CDR1 SGHNT, CDR2 YYREEE (reference sequence). The V gene end was trimmed by 4 bases and the J gene end by 7 bases; junction bases not matched to a gene: 5. The CDR3 extends over 14 amino acids. CDR3 sequence: CASSDGQGVQPQHF. The CDR3 bases are TGTGCCAGCAGCGACGGACAGGGGGTCCAGCCCCAGCATTTT.